These T cell receptor beta chains were read from a single sample in a study of vaccination effects on CD4 cells after COVID-19. No antigen is known for these receptors. Data came from immunoSEQ multiplex PCR; TCRdb stores just in-frame clones and leaves some out. This table has approximately 38,000 clones, approximately 73% appearing once. Sequences were derived from CD4+ T cells from PBMCs cultured with a peptide pool, sampled before COVID-19 vaccination. The origin of the receptors is a human donor who had a prior SARS-CoV-2 infection. Both conserved end residues are part of each CDR3. The D gene is left open where the match is weak. Rows may omit the clone size; those that give it use once, few, many or a size class.

v_gene: TRBV27; abundance: few; d_gene: -; j_gene: TRBJ1-5; len: 14; CDR3nt: TGTGCCAGCAGTCTTTTGTTTGGGGTAACGCCCCAGCATTTT; CDR3aa: CASSLLFGVTPQHF
v_gene: TRBV15; abundance: -; d_gene: -; j_gene: TRBJ1-1; len: 16; CDR3nt: TGTGCCACCAGCAGAGAGGCAGCGGGTATGAACACTGAAGCTTTCTTT; CDR3aa: CATSREAAGMNTEAFF
v_gene: TRBV13; abundance: -; d_gene: -; j_gene: TRBJ2-7; len: 17; CDR3nt: TGTGCCAGCAGTTGGACCCTTCATGGCAGCCGGACCTACGAGCAGTACTTC; CDR3aa: CASSWTLHGSRTYEQYF
v_gene: TRBV10-3; abundance: few; d_gene: TRBD2; j_gene: TRBJ2-5; len: 16; CDR3nt: TGTGCCACTAGAATCGGACTAGCGGGCGCACAAGAGACCCAGTACTTC; CDR3aa: CATRIGLAGAQETQYF
v_gene: TRBV14; abundance: -; d_gene: -; j_gene: TRBJ1-1; len: 11; CDR3nt: TGTGCCAGCAGCCAAGAATGGGAAGCTTTCTTT; CDR3aa: CASSQEWEAFF
v_gene: TRBV18; abundance: -; d_gene: -; j_gene: TRBJ2-2; len: 14; CDR3nt: TGTGCCAGCTCACCGGGCCTATCGACCGGGGAGCTGTTTTTT; CDR3aa: CASSPGLSTGELFF
v_gene: TRBV24-1; abundance: -; d_gene: TRBD1; j_gene: TRBJ1-4; len: 16; CDR3nt: TGTGCCACCCCAGCGGGACAGGGGGCGCTTTTTGAAAAACTGTTTTTT; CDR3aa: CATPAGQGALFEKLFF
v_gene: TRBV20-1; abundance: -; d_gene: TRBD2; j_gene: TRBJ2-5; len: 14; CDR3nt: TGCAGTGCTAGTCGGGGGGGGCGCCAAGAGACCCAGTACTTC; CDR3aa: CSASRGGRQETQYF
v_gene: TRBV2; abundance: -; d_gene: TRBD2; j_gene: TRBJ2-3; len: 15; CDR3nt: TGTGCCAGCAGTGGAATAGCGGGGACGGGAGATACGCAGTATTTT; CDR3aa: CASSGIAGTGDTQYF
v_gene: TRBV5-1; abundance: few; d_gene: TRBD2; j_gene: TRBJ2-7; len: 15; CDR3nt: TGCGCCAGCAGCTTGCTGACTAGCGGGACTTACGAGCAGTACTTC; CDR3aa: CASSLLTSGTYEQYF
v_gene: TRBV7-3; abundance: -; d_gene: TRBD2; j_gene: TRBJ2-5; len: 17; CDR3nt: TGTGCCAGCAGCCAGGCCTCGGGGCGGGGGTCTGACGAGACCCAGTACTTC; CDR3aa: CASSQASGRGSDETQYF
v_gene: TRBV5-4; abundance: -; d_gene: -; j_gene: TRBJ2-2; len: 13; CDR3nt: TGTGCCACCCGACGGCTCGACACCGGGGAGCTGTTTTTT; CDR3aa: CATRRLDTGELFF
v_gene: TRBV4-2; abundance: -; d_gene: -; j_gene: TRBJ1-1; len: 13; CDR3nt: TGTGCCAGCAGCCAAGAAGGGGGACTAAAAGCTTTCTTT; CDR3aa: CASSQEGGLKAFF
v_gene: TRBV11-1; abundance: -; d_gene: -; j_gene: TRBJ2-7; len: 16; CDR3nt: TGTGCCAGCAGCTTAGGGGCGGGCAACCTACTTTACGAGCAGTACTTC; CDR3aa: CASSLGAGNLLYEQYF
v_gene: TRBV4-3; abundance: -; d_gene: -; j_gene: TRBJ2-3; len: 18; CDR3nt: TGCGCCAGCAGCCAAGATGAGGGTAGCGGAGGCAGCACAGATACGCAGTATTTT; CDR3aa: CASSQDEGSGGSTDTQYF
v_gene: TRBV5-1; abundance: -; d_gene: -; j_gene: TRBJ2-7; len: 11; CDR3nt: TGCGCCAGCACCGACTTCTACGAGCAGTACTTC; CDR3aa: CASTDFYEQYF
v_gene: TRBV30; abundance: -; d_gene: TRBD1; j_gene: TRBJ2-7; len: 16; CDR3nt: TGTGCCTGGAATCGCCCTCTTGGGACAGGGTCCTACGAGCAGTACTTC; CDR3aa: CAWNRPLGTGSYEQYF
v_gene: TRBV5-5; abundance: -; d_gene: TRBD1; j_gene: TRBJ2-2; len: 15; CDR3nt: TGTGCCAGCAGCTTGCTCGGGACAGTTGCCGGGGAGCTGTTTTTT; CDR3aa: CASSLLGTVAGELFF
v_gene: TRBV5-1; abundance: once; d_gene: -; j_gene: TRBJ2-5; len: 15; CDR3nt: TGCGCCAGCAGCTCGGATCCTACAGGGAGAGAGACCCAGTACTTC; CDR3aa: CASSSDPTGRETQYF
v_gene: TRBV6-5; abundance: -; d_gene: -; j_gene: TRBJ1-1; len: 14; CDR3nt: TGTGCCAGCAGACAGCGGACGAGGGAGACTGAAGCTTTCTTT; CDR3aa: CASRQRTRETEAFF
v_gene: TRBV2; abundance: -; d_gene: -; j_gene: TRBJ2-5; len: 13; CDR3nt: TGTGCCAGCAAGTTGCAGCGAGAAGAGACCCAGTACTTC; CDR3aa: CASKLQREETQYF
v_gene: TRBV5-4; abundance: -; d_gene: TRBD2; j_gene: TRBJ2-3; len: 16; CDR3nt: TGTGCCAGCAGCTTGGGGCTAGCGGGAATGACAGATACGCAGTATTTT; CDR3aa: CASSLGLAGMTDTQYF
v_gene: TRBV3-1/TRBV3-2; abundance: -; d_gene: -; j_gene: TRBJ1-2; len: 14; CDR3nt: TGTGCCAGCAGCCAAGTTTCCCGAGCCGAAGGCTACACCTTC; CDR3aa: CASSQVSRAEGYTF
v_gene: TRBV11-2; abundance: -; d_gene: TRBD1; j_gene: TRBJ1-2; len: 14; CDR3nt: TGTGCCAGCAGCTGGGACAGCCAGTACTATGGCTACACCTTC; CDR3aa: CASSWDSQYYGYTF